These 27 T cell receptor beta chains were sequenced from one sample in a study of blood T cell repertoires in COVID-19. Assay used: immunoSEQ multiplex PCR; TCRdb lists only in-frame clones, some missing. The sample carries roughly 190,000 clones, more than 70% recorded once. Input material: peripheral blood. The receptor source for this set is a human donor in a cohort sampled during active COVID-19.

The chain is built from TRBV3-1 (or the pseudogene TRBV3-2) and TRBJ2-1, with 7 bases that match TRBD2. CDR1 LGHDT and CDR2 YNNKEL come from the germline V gene (reference sequence). The CDR3 contains 15 residues. J lost 6 bases, V lost 5 bases, and 10 bases had no gene match. CDR3 in amino acids: CASSSNRLAVNEQFF. Here the CDR3 DNA reads TGTGCCAGCAGCTCCAATAGGCTAGCGGTCAATGAGCAGTTCTTC.

The chain recombines TRBV5-5 with TRBJ2-5; TRBD1 might be the D (6 bases). Germline CDR1 reads SGHKS; CDR2 reads YYEKEE (reference sequence). This CDR3 comprises 13 residues. V lost 4 bases and J 1 base, leaving 8 bases between the germline ends. The CDR3 sequence is CASSTDSQETQYF. DNA for the CDR3: TGTGCCAGCAGCACGGACAGCCAAGAGACCCAGTACTTC.

The chain couples TRBV4-3 to TRBJ2-6, with D tentatively TRBD2 (5 bases). Trimming cost V 0 bases and J 0 bases, with 9 bases left between them. Germline lookup yields CDR1 LGHNA and CDR2 YSLEER. The length of the CDR3 is 17 residues. DNA for the CDR3: TGCGCCAGCAGCCAAGATGTGGGGAGCTCTGGGGCCAACGTCCTGACTTTC. Its protein product is CASSQDVGSSGANVLTF.

The rearrangement joins TRBV6-2 or TRBV6-3 to TRBJ2-7, with 12 nucleotides matching TRBD1. Looked up from germline, CDR1 is MNHEY and CDR2 is SVGEGT. The V segment lost 2 bases and the J segment 6 bases; nucleotides outside the gene matches: 5. The CDR3 has 15 amino acids. DNA of the CDR3: TGTGCCAGCAGTTACCCGGGACAGGGGGCAAGCGAGCAGTACTTC. This codes for CASSYPGQGASEQYF.

The V call is TRBV4-3, the J call TRBJ2-2, with 7 bases identical to TRBD1. The V gene's germline CDR1 is LGHNA and CDR2 YSLEER. This CDR3 region has 17 residues. V gave up 0 bases and J gave up 4 bases; unmatched junction bases: 8. The CDR3 protein is CASSQDLRTGSTGELFF. The CDR3 DNA sequence: TGCGCCAGCAGCCAAGATCTGAGGACAGGTTCCACCGGGGAGCTGTTTTTT.

The chain couples TRBV12-2 to TRBJ2-7; TRBD2, the table's D call, lacks a check against the DNA. TRBV12-2 is an annotated pseudogene. This CDR3 comprises 19 residues. CDR3 nucleotide sequence: TGTGCAAGTCGCTTAGCTTCCCCTGGGACTAGCGATCGTATCCACGAGCAGTACTTC. Its protein product is CASRLASPGTSDRIHEQYF.

The J gene is TRBJ1-5, the V gene TRBV15, with a tentative D call TRBD1 (6 bases). Germline-derived CDR1 and CDR2 are LNHNV and YYDKDF (reference sequence). Trimming cost V 8 bases and J 5 bases, with 16 bases left between them. CDR3 length equals 14 residues. CDR3 sequence: CATHRAPPYQPQHF. As DNA, the CDR3 is TGTGCCACCCACAGGGCTCCCCCATATCAGCCCCAGCATTTT.

Comment on this clone: Other DNA sequences of this sample code for an identical CDR3. The chain joins TRBV7-6 to TRBJ2-7; tentatively, D is TRBD2 (6 bases). CDR1 SGHVS and CDR2 FNYEAQ come from the germline V gene. V shed 1 base and J shed 2 bases, with 9 bases lying between them. The CDR3 spans 14 residues. CDR3 sequence (DNA): TGTGCCAGCAGCTTAGGTGGAGGGGCCTACGAGCAGTACTTC. Encoded protein: CASSLGGGAYEQYF.

This rearrangement joins TRBV6-5 to TRBJ2-1; D unresolved. V dropped 0 bases and J dropped 6 bases, with 15 bases sitting between them. CDR1 MNHEY and CDR2 SVGAGI come from the germline V gene. The CDR3 has 16 residues. DNA of the CDR3: TGTGCCAGCAGTTACTCGATCGTTGCTAGATTCAATGAGCAGTTCTTC. This encodes CASSYSIVARFNEQFF.

V gene TRBV6-2 or TRBV6-3 combines with J gene TRBJ2-7; 7 bases are a match to TRBD1. The CDR3 extends over 16 amino acids. Germline values: CDR1 MNHEY, CDR2 SVGEGT. V was clipped by 2 bases and J by 6 bases; unmatched bases: 13. The CDR3 nucleotides are TGTGCCAGCAGTTACGTGGGGCCCTCGAGGGGGCTCGAGCAGTACTTC. This sequence encodes CASSYVGPSRGLEQYF.

This rearrangement joins TRBV30 to TRBJ2-2; D might be TRBD1 (6 bases). There are 18 residues in the CDR3. The V and J ends lost 0 bases and 2 bases respectively, with 19 bases between them. Germline values: CDR1 GTSNPN, CDR2 SVGIG (reference sequence). The CDR3 region is CAWSVQRDIWDNTGELFF. The CDR3 DNA reads as TGTGCCTGGAGTGTACAGAGGGACATTTGGGACAACACCGGGGAGCTGTTTTTT.

The J gene is TRBJ2-2, the V gene TRBV30; the match to TRBD1 covers 9 bases. Losses at the gene ends were 0 bases for V and 4 bases for J; bases not matched to a gene: 3. The germline V gene has CDR1 GTSNPN and CDR2 SVGIG (reference sequence). The CDR3 covers 15 residues. The CDR3 sequence is CAWSVQGAGTGELFF. In DNA, the CDR3 is TGTGCCTGGAGTGTACAGGGGGCCGGCACCGGGGAGCTGTTTTTT.

The chain has TRBV19 and TRBJ2-1, with 9 bases lining up with TRBD1. There are 15 residues in the CDR3. CDR1 LNHDA and CDR2 SQIVND come from the germline V gene (reference sequence). With V trimmed by 7 bases and J by 0 bases, 4 bases remained unmatched. CDR3 amino acids: CASKQDRGSYNEQFF. DNA for the CDR3: TGTGCCAGTAAGCAGGACAGGGGCTCCTACAATGAGCAGTTCTTC.

The V and J genes are TRBV19 and TRBJ2-1, with TRBD1 matching 7 bases. The CDR3 is 15 residues long. Germline V gene data show CDR1 as LNHDA and CDR2 as SQIVND (reference sequence). V lost 5 bases, J lost 0 bases, and 4 bases stayed unmatched. In DNA, the CDR3 is TGTGCCAGTAGTCGACGGACAGGCTCCTACAATGAGCAGTTCTTC. Translation gives CASSRRTGSYNEQFF.

The chain combines TRBV18 with TRBJ2-3; tentative D call: TRBD2 (6 bases). The CDR3 is made up of 17 amino acids. Trimming took 1 base from V and 2 from J, leaving 16 bases between them. Germline loops: CDR1 KGHSH, CDR2 LQKENI. The CDR3, as DNA: TGTGCCAGCTCACCACTGGTGGGGGGTTTGTCCACAGATACGCAGTATTTT. It translates to CASSPLVGGLSTDTQYF.

The chain is built from TRBV3-1 (or the pseudogene TRBV3-2) and TRBJ1-2, with no clear D. V lost 7 bases to trimming and J lost 5 bases, with 11 bases between them. Germline CDR1 reads LGHDT; CDR2 reads YNNKEL (reference sequence). This CDR3 has 12 residues. CDR3 DNA sequence: TGTGCCAGCACCCACCCGGGGTATGGCTACACCTTC. Protein: CASTHPGYGYTF.

The rearrangement links TRBV6-5 to TRBJ1-1; no reliable D call. Trimming shortened V by 0 bases and J by 5 bases, and 7 bases separated the two germline ends. Per germline, CDR1 MNHEY and CDR2 SVGAGI. This CDR3 is built from 13 residues. The CDR3 loop reads CASSYSSPTEAFF. The CDR3 DNA reads TGTGCCAGCAGTTACTCGTCTCCGACTGAAGCTTTCTTT.

This chain joins TRBV5-4 and TRBJ1-6; 10 bases fit TRBD1. This CDR3 is built from 15 residues. Germline-derived CDR1 and CDR2 are SGHNT and YYREEE (reference sequence). Trimming cost V 3 bases and J 9 bases; bases outside gene matches: 6. The CDR3 here is CASSSGTGVASPLHF. The CDR3 nucleotides are TGTGCCAGCAGCTCCGGGACAGGGGTGGCTTCACCCCTCCACTTT.

This chain links TRBV21-1 with TRBJ2-5; the table calls TRBD2, which could not be checked here. TRBV21-1 is recorded as a pseudogene. CDR3 length: 16 amino acids. The CDR3 here is CASSKLPREESKTQYF. The CDR3 nucleotides read TGTGCCAGCAGCAAATTGCCCCGGGAGGAGTCTAAGACCCAGTACTTC.

This clone was recorded only once. The rearrangement uses TRBV27 and TRBJ2-7; D gene uncertain. The V end was cut by 6 bases, the J end by 2 bases, with 5 bases between. CDR1 and CDR2 from the germline V gene are MNHEY and SMNVEV (reference sequence). The CDR3 length is 11 residues. The CDR3 DNA reads as TGTGCCAGCAGGCAGGCCTACGAGCAGTACTTC. Translated: CASRQAYEQYF.

This clone came up a few times. The V gene is TRBV19, the J gene TRBJ1-5; D remains unclear. The CDR3 has 15 amino acids. The germline V gene encodes CDR1 LNHDA and CDR2 SQIVND (reference sequence). The V end was cut by 1 base, the J end by 4 bases, with 11 bases between. This CDR3 reads CASSIGQHQNQPQHF. The CDR3 coding sequence is TGTGCCAGTAGTATAGGTCAACATCAAAATCAGCCCCAGCATTTT. Full variable domain (rest looked up from reference TRBV19 and TRBJ1-5): DGGITQSPKYLFRKEGQNVTLSCEQNLNHDAMYWYRQDPGQGLRLIYYSQIVNDFQKGDIAEGYSVSREKKESFPLTVTSAQKNPTAFYLCASSIGQHQNQPQHFGDGTRLSIL.

This rearrangement joins TRBV15 to TRBJ2-7; D possibly corresponds to TRBD1 (6 bases). The CDR3 has 13 amino acids. The V gene's germline CDR1 is LNHNV and CDR2 YYDKDF (reference sequence). V dropped 5 bases and J dropped 7 bases, with 15 bases sitting between them. The chain's CDR3 is CATSEYRAREQYF. The CDR3 DNA reads as TGTGCCACCAGCGAGTACAGGGCTCGGGAGCAGTACTTC.

The gene calls are TRBV6-1 and TRBJ2-1, with 7 bases fitting TRBD2. CDR1 is MNHNS and CDR2 is SASEGT in the germline V gene. The CDR3 has 18 amino acids. Germline trimming cut 0 bases from V and 0 bases from J; bases unmatched to any gene: 8. The CDR3 protein is CASSEAWQREISYNEQFF. As DNA, the CDR3 is TGTGCCAGCAGTGAAGCTTGGCAGCGGGAAATCTCCTACAATGAGCAGTTCTTC.

This sequence joins TRBV3-1 (or the pseudogene TRBV3-2) and TRBJ1-4; 9 nucleotides align to TRBD1. Germline CDR1 LGHDT, CDR2 YNNKEL (reference sequence). After removal of 2 bases from V and 8 bases from J, the junction contained 3 bases not matched to a gene. The CDR3 is 14 residues long. For the CDR3, the DNA is TGTGCCAGCAGCCAAACAGGGGGCGCGGAAAAACTGTTTTTT. Its translation: CASSQTGGAEKLFF.

The chain couples TRBV19 to TRBJ1-1; D possibly corresponds to TRBD1 (6 bases). CDR3 length equals 16 residues. The V end was cut by 5 bases, the J end by 1 base, with 17 bases between. Per the germline V gene, CDR1 is LNHDA and CDR2 is SQIVND (reference sequence). The CDR3 region is CASSPTYKGENTEAFF. CDR3 nucleotide sequence: TGTGCCAGTAGTCCTACATACAAGGGGGAGAACACTGAAGCTTTCTTT.

This chain connects TRBV27 to TRBJ1-4; D is ambiguous. The ends were cut back, 0 bases at V and 2 bases at J, with 7 bases in the middle. Germline V CDR1 and CDR2: MNHEY, SMNVEV (reference sequence). CDR3 length: 15 amino acids. The CDR3 sequence is CASSLSFQTNEKLFF. The CDR3 DNA reads as TGTGCCAGCAGTTTATCGTTCCAGACTAATGAAAAACTGTTTTTT.

Only a few counts were recorded for this clone. This chain uses TRBV6-5 with TRBJ2-3; 16 positions agree with TRBD2. Germline V gene lookup returns CDR1 MNHEY and CDR2 SVGAGI. Germline trimming cut 8 bases from V and 6 bases from J; bases unmatched to any gene: 5. The CDR3 runs to 15 residues. The CDR3 sequence: CASSGLAGGPDTQYF. DNA for the CDR3: TGTGCCAGCTCGGGACTAGCGGGGGGGCCTGATACGCAGTATTTT.